This paragraph reports one TCR beta chain. The data stem from a study of blood T cell repertoires in COVID-19. TCRdb's table, derived via immunoSEQ multiplex PCR, lists solely in-frame clones and lacks some. This sample carries roughly 280,000 clones, about 91% of them seen once, and the ten largest clones take 2.8%. Trimming removed 0 bases at V and 3 bases at J, with 12 bases between. CDR1 and CDR2 (germline): GTSNPN, SVGIG (reference sequence). The CDR3 extends over 15 amino acids. This sequence was found in a man between 35 and 55 years old who had been exposed to COVID-19. The sequenced material came from PBMCs or T cells enriched from blood (not recorded which). This rearrangement joins TRBV30 to TRBJ1-5, with TRBD1 as a possible D gene (6 bases). The CDR3 coding sequence is TGTGCCTGGAGTGTTTACAGGGACCTCAATCAGCCCCAGCATTTT. Translating it yields CAWSVYRDLNQPQHF.